The 8 T cell receptor beta chains reported below all come from one sample, sequenced in a study of cytomegalovirus exposure and HLA in healthy donors. Primers for the PCR totalled 60 Vbeta and 13 Jbeta. The repertoire was sequenced with immunoSEQ multiplex PCR; TCRdb's copy has only in-frame clones and lacks some. The sample records around 61,000 clones, around 62% being singletons. The sample comprised PBMCs. The receptors come from a middle-aged man in good health and CMV-seropositive.

The genes are TRBV10-1 and TRBJ2-7; tentatively, D is TRBD1 (6 bases). The CDR3 extends over 16 amino acids. V lost 5 bases and J lost 0, with 17 bases in between. Germline V gene data show CDR1 as WNHNN and CDR2 as SYGVQD (reference sequence). CDR3 amino acids: CASSSCNRVNSYEQYF. The CDR3 DNA sequence: TGCGCCAGCAGTTCCTGTAACAGGGTTAACTCCTACGAGCAGTACTTC.

This rearrangement joins TRBV27 to TRBJ2-1; perhaps TRBD1 as D (6 bases). The V end lost 5 bases, the J end lost 7 bases, and 12 bases lay between the germline ends. Germline assignment: CDR1 MNHEY and CDR2 SMNVEV (reference sequence). The length of the CDR3 is 13 residues. The DNA of the CDR3 is TGTGCCAGCAGTCAGGGGCCCTTTAATGAGCAGTTCTTC. Protein: CASSQGPFNEQFF.

V and J are TRBV19 and TRBJ1-2; D possibly corresponds to TRBD1 (5 bases). The ends were cut back, 2 bases at V and 9 bases at J, with 10 bases in the middle. The CDR3 contains 12 residues. The germline gives CDR1 LNHDA, CDR2 SQIVND (reference sequence). The CDR3 loop reads CASSIRSGSYTF. The CDR3 DNA sequence: TGTGCCAGTAGTATAAGGTCAGGGAGCTACACCTTC.

This clone was observed a handful of times. CDR3 sequence reads: CASSQDPPGGGYEQYF. As DNA, the CDR3 is TGCGCCAGCAGCCAAGATCCCCCGGGGGGGGGATACGAGCAGTACTTC. The chain links TRBV4-3 to TRBJ2-7; 8 bases match TRBD2. The V segment lost 0 bases and the J segment 4 bases; nucleotides outside the gene matches: 8. Germline-derived CDR1 and CDR2 are LGHNA and YSLEER. The CDR3 runs to 16 residues.

Details on this clone: This may arise from a read error, as a much more abundant clone is one base away. This chain uses TRBV11-2 with TRBJ2-3; no clear D gene. The V gene lost 1 base and the J gene lost 0 bases, with 5 bases spanning the gap. This CDR3 is 14 amino acids long. CDR1 SGHAT and CDR2 FQNNGV come from the germline V gene. The DNA for the CDR3 is TGTGCCAGCAGCTTAGCCACTAGCACAGATACGCAGTATTTT. It codes for CASSLATSTDTQYF.

The rearrangement joins TRBV7-8 to TRBJ2-1; D perhaps matches TRBD1 (6 bases). There are 14 residues in the CDR3. Trimming took 5 bases from V and 7 from J, leaving 15 bases between them. Germline V gene data show CDR1 as SGHVS and CDR2 as FQNEAQ. The CDR3 loop is CASSLGTSSNEQFF. The CDR3 coding sequence is TGTGCCAGCAGCCTCGGGACATCCTCTAATGAGCAGTTCTTC.

The chain joins TRBV11-2 to TRBJ2-7; maybe TRBD1 (6 bases). Trimming cost V 1 base and J 7 bases, with 14 bases left between them. Germline V gene lookup returns CDR1 SGHAT and CDR2 FQNNGV. CDR3 length: 14 amino acids. Written as DNA, the CDR3 is TGTGCCAGCAGCTTAGTAGGGACACCTATGGAGCAGTACTTC. As protein: CASSLVGTPMEQYF.

The chain recombines TRBV4-3 with TRBJ1-4; D ambiguous. Germline V gene sequence: CDR1 LGHNA, CDR2 YSLEER. This CDR3 region has 15 residues. Trimming left V 0 bases short and J 7 bases short, with 12 bases between. This CDR3 is CASSQDAGFSEKLFF. CDR3 nucleotides: TGCGCCAGCAGCCAAGATGCGGGGTTCAGTGAAAAACTGTTTTTT.